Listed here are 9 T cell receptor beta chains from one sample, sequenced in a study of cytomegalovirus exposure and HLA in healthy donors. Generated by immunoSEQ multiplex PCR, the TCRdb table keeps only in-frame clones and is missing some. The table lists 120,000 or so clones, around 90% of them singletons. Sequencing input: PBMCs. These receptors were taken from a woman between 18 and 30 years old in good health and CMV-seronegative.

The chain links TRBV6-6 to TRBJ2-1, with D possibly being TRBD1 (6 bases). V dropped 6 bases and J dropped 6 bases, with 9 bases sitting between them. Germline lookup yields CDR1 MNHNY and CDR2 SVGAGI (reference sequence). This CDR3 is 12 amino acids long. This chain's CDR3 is CASRLGGNEQFF. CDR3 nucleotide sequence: TGTGCCAGCAGGTTAGGGGGCAATGAGCAGTTCTTC.

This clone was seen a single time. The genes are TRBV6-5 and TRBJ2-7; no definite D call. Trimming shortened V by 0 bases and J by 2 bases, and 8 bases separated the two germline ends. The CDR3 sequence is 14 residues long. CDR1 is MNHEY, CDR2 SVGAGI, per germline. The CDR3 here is CASSYSMGAYEQYF. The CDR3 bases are TGTGCCAGCAGTTACTCGATGGGCGCCTACGAGCAGTACTTC.

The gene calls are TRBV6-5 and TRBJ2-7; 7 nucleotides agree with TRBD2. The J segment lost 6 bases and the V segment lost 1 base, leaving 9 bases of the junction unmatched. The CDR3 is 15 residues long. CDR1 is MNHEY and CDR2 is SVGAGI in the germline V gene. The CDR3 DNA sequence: TGTGCCAGCAGTTACTTGGCGGGAGAGGGGACCGAGCAGTACTTC. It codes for CASSYLAGEGTEQYF.

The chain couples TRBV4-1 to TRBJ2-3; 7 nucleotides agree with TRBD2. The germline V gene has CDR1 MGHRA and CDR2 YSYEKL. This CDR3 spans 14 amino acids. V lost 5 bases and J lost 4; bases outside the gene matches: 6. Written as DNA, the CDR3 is TGCGCCAGCAGCTGGGGGGGAGGAGCAGATACGCAGTATTTT. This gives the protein CASSWGGGADTQYF.

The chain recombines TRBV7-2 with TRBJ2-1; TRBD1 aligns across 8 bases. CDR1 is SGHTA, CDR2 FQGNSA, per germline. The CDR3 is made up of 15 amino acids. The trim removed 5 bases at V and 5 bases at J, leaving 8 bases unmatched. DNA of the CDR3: TGTGCCAGCAGCCCCTGGACAGGGAGGAACAATGAGCAGTTCTTC. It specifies CASSPWTGRNNEQFF.

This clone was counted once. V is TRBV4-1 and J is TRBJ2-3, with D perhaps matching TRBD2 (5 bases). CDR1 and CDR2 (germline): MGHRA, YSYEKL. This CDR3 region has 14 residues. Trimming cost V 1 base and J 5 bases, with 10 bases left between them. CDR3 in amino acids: CASSQGYGEDTQYF. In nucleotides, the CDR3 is TGCGCCAGCAGCCAAGGCTACGGGGAAGATACGCAGTATTTT.

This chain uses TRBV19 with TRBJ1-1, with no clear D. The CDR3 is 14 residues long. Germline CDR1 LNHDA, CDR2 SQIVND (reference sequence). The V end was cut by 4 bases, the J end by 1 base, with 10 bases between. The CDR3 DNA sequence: TGTGCCAGTAGTACCCGAGGAGCGAACACTGAAGCTTTCTTT. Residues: CASSTRGANTEAFF. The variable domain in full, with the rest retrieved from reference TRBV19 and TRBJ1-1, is DGGITQSPKYLFRKEGQNVTLSCEQNLNHDAMYWYRQDPGQGLRLIYYSQIVNDFQKGDIAEGYSVSREKKESFPLTVTSAQKNPTAFYLCASSTRGANTEAFFGQGTRLTVV.

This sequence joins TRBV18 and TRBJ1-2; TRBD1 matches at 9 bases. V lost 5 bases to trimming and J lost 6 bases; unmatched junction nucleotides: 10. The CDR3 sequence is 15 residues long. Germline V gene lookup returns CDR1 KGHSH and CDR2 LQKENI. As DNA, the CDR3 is TGTGCCAGCTCAAATATGAACAGGGGGCAGGATGGCTACACCTTC. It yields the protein CASSNMNRGQDGYTF. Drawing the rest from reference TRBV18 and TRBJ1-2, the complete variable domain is NAGVMQNPRHLVRRRGQEARLRCSPMKGHSHVYWYRQLPEEGLKFMVYLQKENIIDESGMPKERFSAEFPKEGPSILRIQQVVRGDSAAYFCASSNMNRGQDGYTFGSGTRLTVV.

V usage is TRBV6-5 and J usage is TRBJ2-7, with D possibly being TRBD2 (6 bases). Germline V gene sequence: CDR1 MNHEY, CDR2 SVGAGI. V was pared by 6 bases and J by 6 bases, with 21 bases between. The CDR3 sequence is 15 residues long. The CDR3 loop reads CASSRGADDLREQYF. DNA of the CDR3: TGTGCCAGCAGCCGCGGGGCGGACGACTTGCGCGAGCAGTACTTC.